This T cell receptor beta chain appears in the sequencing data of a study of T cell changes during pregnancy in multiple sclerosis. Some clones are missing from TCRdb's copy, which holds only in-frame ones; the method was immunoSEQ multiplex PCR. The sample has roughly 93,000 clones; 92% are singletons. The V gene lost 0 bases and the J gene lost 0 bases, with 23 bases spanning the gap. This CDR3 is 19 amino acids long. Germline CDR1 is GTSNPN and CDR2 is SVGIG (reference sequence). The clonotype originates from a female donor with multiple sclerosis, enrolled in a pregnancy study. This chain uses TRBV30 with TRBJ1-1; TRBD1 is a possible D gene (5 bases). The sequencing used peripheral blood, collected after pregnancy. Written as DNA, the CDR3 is TGTGCCTGGAGTGTTGGTATGCCTCCTCCTTGGGGCCTGAACACTGAAGCTTTCTTT. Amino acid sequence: CAWSVGMPPPWGLNTEAFF.